This TCR beta chain was identified in a study of blood T cell repertoires in COVID-19. Study details: Collection of acute and convalescent COVID-19 samples took place in the United States, Italy and Spain. T cells, B-cell-depleted T cells, or PBMCs supplied cDNA or gDNA.

Authors' analysis steps: Reference gene primers were amplified, and this amplification served to estimate nucleated cell counts. Assay used: immunoSEQ multiplex PCR; TCRdb lists only in-frame clones, some missing. The DNA was the basis for D and trimming; V, J and clone size are from that table. The sample includes roughly 250,000 clones, 83% seen only once; the top ten take more than 5%. This CDR3 has 15 amino acids. V gave up 7 bases and J gave up 9 bases; unmatched junction bases: 13. CDR1 is LNHDA, CDR2 SQIVND, per germline (reference sequence). This clone was found a few times. Sequencing was carried out using peripheral blood. The chain joins TRBV19 to TRBJ2-1, with 9 nucleotides matching TRBD1. The source of this sequence is a human donor in a cohort sampled during active COVID-19. The CDR3 coding sequence is TGTGCCAGTACCCTCACGCCGGGACAGGGAGGTGAGCAGTTCTTC. It yields the protein CASTLTPGQGGEQFF.